The rows below give T cell receptor beta chains drawn from one sample of a study of T cell responses to AZD1222 COVID-19 vaccine. The method was immunoSEQ multiplex PCR; TCRdb's version includes in-frame clones alone and lacks a portion of them. The sample consists of 100,000 or so clones, over 75% of them appearing once. The specimen was peripheral blood, collected 28 days after the second AZD1222 dose. The receptor set was obtained from an adult who received the AZD1222 COVID-19 vaccine. CDR3s include the opening cysteine and the closing phenylalanine or tryptophan. A D gene is named only where the DNA matches it firmly. Clone size is stated in some rows and not others, as once, few, many or a class when expanded.

J gene | clone size | V gene | D gene | CDR3 protein | CDR3 DNA
TRBJ1-6 | NA | TRBV6-5 | NA | CASREADNSPLHF | TGTGCCAGCAGGGAGGCGGATAATTCACCCCTCCACTTT
TRBJ1-5 | few | TRBV12-3/TRBV12-4 | NA | CASRSGVNQPQHF | TGTGCCAGCAGATCAGGGGTCAATCAGCCCCAGCATTTT
TRBJ2-7 | NA | TRBV12-3/TRBV12-4 | NA | CASSLWLAYEQYF | TGTGCCAGCAGTTTATGGTTGGCCTACGAGCAGTACTTC
TRBJ1-2 | NA | TRBV10-3 | NA | CAISESRSAEVNYGYTF | TGTGCCATCAGTGAGTCGAGATCGGCGGAGGTCAACTATGGCTACACCTTC
TRBJ2-3 | NA | TRBV4-1 | TRBD1 | CASSPGQAATDTQYF | TGCGCCAGCAGCCCTGGACAGGCTGCCACAGATACGCAGTATTTT
TRBJ2-7 | NA | TRBV5-5 | NA | CASSPNGVAGVIYEQYF | TGTGCCAGCAGCCCAAATGGGGTGGCAGGGGTTATCTACGAGCAGTACTTC
TRBJ2-7 | NA | TRBV5-1 | NA | CASSLPRTGSYEQYF | TGCGCCAGCAGCCTACCCCGGACGGGTTCCTACGAGCAGTACTTC
TRBJ1-1 | NA | TRBV14 | NA | CASSQVAGPRLAEAFF | TGTGCCAGCAGCCAAGTCGCGGGACCTAGGCTCGCTGAAGCTTTCTTT
TRBJ1-5 | NA | TRBV12-3/TRBV12-4 | NA | CASSFDGDQPQHF | TGTGCCAGCAGCTTTGACGGGGATCAGCCCCAGCATTTT
TRBJ2-2 | NA | TRBV27 | TRBD1 | CASRSGQGITGELFF | TGTGCCAGCAGGTCCGGACAGGGGATCACCGGGGAGCTGTTTTTT
TRBJ1-3 | NA | TRBV2 | TRBD1 | CASSSQGGGNTIYF | TGTGCCAGCAGCTCACAGGGGGGGGGCAACACCATATATTTT
TRBJ2-2 | NA | TRBV5-4 | TRBD2 | CASSLERGANTGELFF | TGTGCCAGCAGCTTGGAGCGGGGGGCGAACACCGGGGAGCTGTTTTTT
TRBJ2-7 | NA | TRBV3-1/TRBV3-2 | TRBD2 | CASSPRTSGRSEQYF | TGTGCCAGCAGCCCCAGGACTAGCGGGAGGTCCGAGCAGTACTTC
TRBJ2-1 | once | TRBV11-3 | NA | CASSQGSSAHNEQFF | TGTGCCAGCAGCCAAGGTAGCAGCGCTCACAATGAGCAGTTCTTC
TRBJ2-5 | NA | TRBV18 | TRBD2 | CASSPPGLAGGQGETQYF | TGTGCCAGCTCACCACCGGGACTAGCGGGAGGGCAAGGAGAGACCCAGTACTTC
TRBJ1-2 | NA | TRBV7-9 | NA | CASSALKGHAGYTF | TGTGCCAGCAGCGCCCTAAAGGGCCATGCGGGCTACACCTTC
TRBJ1-5 | NA | TRBV4-1 | NA | CASSQDTSRQPQHF | TGCGCCAGCAGCCAAGATACTAGCCGTCAGCCCCAGCATTTT
TRBJ1-2 | NA | TRBV19 | TRBD1 | CASSAQTGSGGYTF | TGTGCCAGTAGTGCTCAGACAGGGTCAGGGGGCTACACCTTC
TRBJ2-7 | NA | TRBV5-4 | NA | CASSRKDSSYEQYF | TGTGCCAGCAGCCGTAAAGACAGTTCCTACGAGCAGTACTTC
TRBJ1-6 | once | TRBV6-1 | TRBD1 | CASSDRGQQSSYNSPLHF | TGTGCCAGCAGTGACCGGGGACAGCAAAGCTCCTATAATTCACCCCTCCACTTT
TRBJ2-3 | NA | TRBV3-1/TRBV3-2 | NA | CASSLYRDGDTQYF | TGTGCCAGCAGCCTTTACCGGGACGGTGATACGCAGTATTTT
TRBJ2-7 | NA | TRBV19 | NA | CASSTGSSIGSYEQYF | TGTGCCAGTAGTACAGGAAGTAGTATAGGCTCCTACGAGCAGTACTTC
TRBJ1-2 | NA | TRBV4-3 | NA | CASSQEVQGGYTF | TGCGCCAGCAGCCAAGAGGTCCAGGGTGGCTACACCTTC